Listed below are T cell receptor beta chains from one sample, sequenced in a study of regulatory T cells in long-lasting Graves disease. MiXCR, run by TCRdb on the multiplex PCR reads, gives a single entry per CDR3 protein. The table lists about 560,000 distinct CDR3 sequences, 15% to 20% of them singletons. The sample was also reused in another study, on T cells in Graves' hyperthyroidism and ophthalmopathy.

The source material was peripheral blood mononuclear cells (PBMCs), sampled at new diagnosis, from a patient treated with antithyroid drugs. Receptors originate from a man between 18 and 35 years old with Graves disease. CDR3s include the opening cysteine and the closing phenylalanine or tryptophan. Fields, in order: D gene, J gene, V gene, clone size, CDR3 protein, CDR3 DNA. The D gene is left open where the match is weak. Size tells how often a clone was seen (once, few, many) or the class of an expanded clone, and some rows leave it out.

D: NA
J: TRBJ1-2
V: TRBV18
size: many
CDR3: CASSPPGNYGYTF
DNA: TGTGCCAGCAGTCCCCCAGGGAACTATGGCTACACCTTC

D: NA
J: TRBJ2-7
V: TRBV4-2
size: NA
CDR3: CASSQVSLEVFEQYF
DNA: TGTGCCAGCAGCCAAGTCAGTCTAGAGGTTTTCGAGCAGTACTTC

D: NA
J: TRBJ2-3
V: TRBV20-1
size: NA
CDR3: CSALTGETDTQYF
DNA: TGCAGTGCGCTGACCGGGGAGACAGATACGCAGTATTTT

D: NA
J: TRBJ2-4
V: TRBV20-1
size: few
CDR3: CSARTGLSNIQYF
DNA: TGCAGTGCTAGAACAGGGTTGTCAAACATTCAGTACTTC

D: NA
J: TRBJ2-7
V: TRBV2
size: many
CDR3: CASLARPALREQYF
DNA: TGTGCCAGCCTAGCTAGACCTGCCCTACGAGAGCAGTACTTC

D: TRBD1
J: TRBJ2-2
V: TRBV5-1
size: NA
CDR3: CASRSGTGSATGELFF
DNA: TGCGCCAGCAGGTCCGGGACAGGGTCCGCCACCGGGGAGCTGTTTTTT

D: NA
J: TRBJ2-5
V: TRBV30
size: NA
CDR3: CAFLRGEGSELKRTQYF
DNA: TGTGCCTTCCTCCGGGGAGAGGGTAGCGAGTTAAAGAGAACCCAGTACTTC

D: NA
J: TRBJ1-5
V: TRBV2
size: NA
CDR3: CASILGGNQPQHF
DNA: TGTGCCAGCATACTCGGAGGGAACCAGCCCCAGCATTTT

D: TRBD1
J: TRBJ2-3
V: TRBV28
size: many
CDR3: CASTRTGGRTDTQYF
DNA: TGTGCCAGCACCAGGACAGGGGGAAGAACAGATACGCAGTATTTT

D: NA
J: TRBJ1-1
V: TRBV13
size: NA
CDR3: CASSLRIRGAFF
DNA: TGTGCCAGCAGCTTGCGGATCCGTGGGGCTTTCTTT

D: NA
J: TRBJ1-1
V: TRBV5-1
size: NA
CDR3: CASSQDQTAEAFF
DNA: TGCGCCAGCAGCCAAGATCAAACAGCCGAAGCTTTCTTT

D: NA
J: TRBJ1-2
V: TRBV9
size: NA
CDR3: CASSVEGGNYGYTF
DNA: TGTGCCAGCAGCGTAGAGGGAGGTAACTATGGCTACACCTTC

D: NA
J: TRBJ2-5
V: TRBV27
size: many
CDR3: CASSSSATVKTQYF
DNA: TGTGCCAGCAGTTCGTCGGCGACTGTGAAGACCCAGTACTTC

D: TRBD1
J: TRBJ1-5
V: TRBV7-9
size: few
CDR3: CASSRTTGGPDQPQHF
DNA: TGTGCCAGCAGCCGAACAACAGGGGGCCCTGATCAGCCCCAGCATTTT

D: NA
J: TRBJ2-3
V: TRBV5-1
size: many
CDR3: CATAKESSTDTQYF
DNA: TGCGCCACCGCGAAGGAGAGCTCCACAGATACGCAGTATTTT

D: TRBD2
J: TRBJ2-1
V: TRBV7-3
size: many
CDR3: CASSLGLAGENEQFF
DNA: TGTGCCAGCAGTCTCGGACTAGCGGGAGAGAATGAGCAGTTCTTC

D: NA
J: TRBJ1-6
V: TRBV7-2
size: few
CDR3: CASSLGSSYNSPLHF
DNA: TGTGCCAGCAGCTTAGGGAGCTCCTATAATTCACCCCTCCACTTT

D: NA
J: TRBJ2-1
V: TRBV10-3
size: many
CDR3: CAISDGDFYNEQFF
DNA: TGTGCCATCAGTGATGGGGACTTCTACAATGAGCAGTTCTTC

D: NA
J: TRBJ1-1
V: TRBV27
size: many
CDR3: CASSRGDTEAFF
DNA: TGTGCCAGCAGTAGGGGGGACACTGAAGCTTTCTTT

D: NA
J: TRBJ2-2
V: TRBV11-2
size: few
CDR3: CASSSPAGWAPRLAGELFF
DNA: TGTGCCAGCAGCTCCCCCGCAGGCTGGGCCCCCCGTCTTGCCGGGGAGCTGTTTTTT

D: TRBD2
J: TRBJ2-5
V: TRBV2
size: many
CDR3: CASSEAWTSGPREEETQYF
DNA: TGTGCCAGCAGTGAAGCGTGGACTAGCGGGCCCCGAGAGGAGGAGACCCAGTACTTC

D: NA
J: TRBJ1-3
V: TRBV16
size: NA
CDR3: CASSPDQMARNTIYF
DNA: TGTGCCAGCAGCCCCGACCAGATGGCGAGAAACACCATATATTTT

D: NA
J: TRBJ1-5
V: TRBV3-1
size: many
CDR3: CASSPGRVQPQHF
DNA: TGTGCCAGCAGCCCTGGGCGTGTGCAGCCCCAGCATTTT

D: TRBD2
J: TRBJ2-7
V: TRBV10-1
size: NA
CDR3: CASSESGTSGRSYEQYF
DNA: TGCGCCAGCAGTGAGTCTGGGACTAGCGGGAGGTCCTACGAGCAGTACTTC

D: NA
J: TRBJ1-5
V: TRBV29-1
size: NA
CDR3: CSVVGRDQPQHF
DNA: TGCAGCGTTGTAGGGCGTGATCAGCCCCAGCATTTT

D: NA
J: TRBJ2-1
V: TRBV7-9
size: many
CDR3: CASSWSSYEQFF
DNA: TGTGCCAGCAGTTGGTCTTCGTATGAGCAGTTCTTC

D: TRBD2
J: TRBJ2-1
V: TRBV20-1
size: many
CDR3: CSARKAGGPYNEQFF
DNA: TGCAGTGCTAGAAAAGCGGGAGGGCCCTACAATGAGCAGTTCTTC

D: NA
J: TRBJ2-7
V: TRBV30
size: NA
CDR3: CAWNVGESGEQYF
DNA: TGTGCCTGGAATGTAGGGGAAAGCGGCGAGCAGTACTTC

D: NA
J: TRBJ2-7
V: TRBV30
size: many
CDR3: CAWSATDSYEQYF
DNA: TGTGCCTGGAGTGCGACAGATTCTTACGAGCAGTACTTC

D: TRBD2
J: TRBJ2-1
V: TRBV7-3
size: many
CDR3: CASSSRHPGLAVPYNEQFF
DNA: TGTGCCAGCAGCTCCCGGCACCCGGGACTAGCGGTGCCCTACAATGAGCAGTTCTTC

D: NA
J: TRBJ1-1
V: TRBV28
size: many
CDR3: CASRGTGGQGAEAFF
DNA: TGTGCCAGCAGAGGGACGGGGGGACAAGGCGCTGAAGCTTTCTTT

D: NA
J: TRBJ2-5
V: TRBV6-1
size: many
CDR3: CASSESSAQETQYF
DNA: TGTGCCAGCAGTGAATCGAGCGCCCAAGAGACCCAGTACTTC

D: TRBD1
J: TRBJ1-5
V: TRBV6-1
size: few
CDR3: CASRQTGVGQPQHF
DNA: TGTGCCAGCAGACAGACAGGGGTCGGGCAGCCCCAGCATTTT

D: NA
J: TRBJ1-4
V: TRBV4-2
size: NA
CDR3: CASSAGTHGREKLFF
DNA: TGTGCCAGCTCGGCGGGGACTCATGGGAGGGAAAAACTGTTTTTT

D: NA
J: TRBJ1-4
V: TRBV3-1
size: NA
CDR3: CASSPRDGHGLFF
DNA: TGTGCCAGCAGCCCTAGGGACGGTCATGGACTGTTTTTT

D: NA
J: TRBJ2-7
V: TRBV10-3
size: NA
CDR3: CAISESSTRRGYEQYF
DNA: TGTGCCATCAGTGAGTCCTCCACACGGAGGGGTTACGAGCAGTACTTC

D: NA
J: TRBJ2-1
V: TRBV9
size: few
CDR3: CASSSRGPTYHNEQFF
DNA: TGTGCCAGCAGCTCCAGGGGACCCACCTATCACAATGAGCAGTTCTTC

D: NA
J: TRBJ2-1
V: TRBV27
size: few
CDR3: CASSSWAAGSSYNEQFF
DNA: TGTGCCAGCAGTTCGTGGGCGGCGGGTAGCTCCTACAATGAGCAGTTCTTC

D: TRBD1
J: TRBJ1-1
V: TRBV20-1
size: many
CDR3: CSAPQGAGEAFF
DNA: TGCAGTGCTCCCCAGGGGGCTGGTGAAGCTTTCTTT

D: NA
J: TRBJ2-7
V: TRBV19
size: NA
CDR3: CASKTTLTAEGYEQYF
DNA: TGTGCCAGTAAGACAACACTCACGGCCGAGGGTTACGAGCAGTACTTT

D: NA
J: TRBJ1-1
V: TRBV11-3
size: NA
CDR3: CASSIGTNTEAFF
DNA: TGTGCCAGCAGCATCGGGACTAATACTGAAGCTTTCTTT

D: NA
J: TRBJ2-3
V: TRBV15
size: many
CDR3: CATSRPNIADTQYF
DNA: TGTGCCACCAGCAGACCGAACATCGCAGATACGCAGTATTTT

D: NA
J: TRBJ1-5
V: TRBV4-2
size: NA
CDR3: CACAGGSNQPQHF
DNA: TGTGCCTGCGCAGGTGGAAGCAATCAGCCCCAGCATTTT

D: TRBD1
J: TRBJ2-7
V: TRBV20-1
size: many
CDR3: CSARGGGGRSEQYF
DNA: TGCAGTGCTAGAGGAGGGGGCGGAAGGTCCGAGCAGTACTTC

D: NA
J: TRBJ2-5
V: TRBV12-3/TRBV12-4
size: many
CDR3: CASRSTPQETQYF
DNA: TGTGCCAGCAGGTCGACACCACAAGAGACCCAGTACTTC

D: NA
J: TRBJ1-6
V: TRBV6-5
size: NA
CDR3: CASSYSRSGPAPLHF
DNA: TGTGCCAGCAGTTACTCGAGGAGTGGTCCCGCACCCCTCCACTTT

D: NA
J: TRBJ2-1
V: TRBV20-1
size: few
CDR3: CSASWISSYNEQFF
DNA: TGCAGTGCTTCTTGGATTAGCTCCTACAATGAGCAGTTCTTC

D: NA
J: TRBJ2-3
V: TRBV27
size: many
CDR3: CASSSSGTSTDTQYF
DNA: TGTGCCAGCAGTTCGTCAGGGACTAGCACAGATACGCAGTATTTT

D: NA
J: TRBJ2-7
V: TRBV20-1
size: many
CDR3: CSARGAGETYEQYF
DNA: TGCAGTGCTAGAGGGGCAGGTGAGACCTACGAGCAGTACTTC

D: NA
J: TRBJ1-4
V: TRBV19
size: NA
CDR3: CASSAGEKLFF
DNA: TGTGCCAGTAGTGCAGGAGAAAAACTGTTTTTT

D: TRBD2
J: TRBJ2-3
V: TRBV7-3
size: many
CDR3: CASSLIPRLAGADTQYF
DNA: TGTGCCAGCAGCTTAATCCCCCGACTAGCGGGAGCAGATACGCAGTATTTT

D: TRBD2
J: TRBJ2-1
V: TRBV28
size: few
CDR3: CAGGTSGRGGEQFF
DNA: TGTGCCGGCGGGACTAGCGGGAGGGGGGGTGAGCAGTTCTTC

D: NA
J: TRBJ1-3
V: TRBV6-5
size: few
CDR3: CASSSEPTGTTQGNTIYF
DNA: TGTGCCAGCAGTTCCGAACCGACCGGGACAACGCAAGGAAACACCATATATTTT

D: NA
J: TRBJ2-1
V: TRBV19
size: NA
CDR3: CASIGDGGGSYNEQFF
DNA: TGTGCCAGTATAGGGGACGGAGGCGGGTCCTACAATGAGCAGTTCTTC

D: NA
J: TRBJ2-4
V: TRBV20-1
size: many
CDR3: CSARDFELEVIQYF
DNA: TGCAGTGCTAGAGATTTCGAGCTAGAGGTCATTCAGTACTTC